Given below is one T cell receptor (beta chain) in context. What it binds is unknown. TCRdb re-called the 5' RACE reads, yielding one record per CDR3 amino acid sequence without DNA. Its table records about 150,000 distinct CDR3 sequences. The data belong to a study of T cells expressing NK-cell markers. Study in general: Eight donors were sequenced, of whom seven were HCMV-seropositive, while the remaining one was HCMV-seronegative. Study results and caveats: These clonotypes, the leaders elsewhere, also led the CD3+CD56-NKG2C+ fraction in several donors. The study found dominant NKG2C+ clonotypes at about 1.0-8% of CD8+ T cells in six donors.

Germline V gives CDR1 MNHEY, CDR2 SMNVEV (reference sequence). This CDR3 has 12 residues. The chain is built from TRBV27 and TRBJ1-5. Sequencing input: blood T cells: a sorted CD56 or NKG2C T cell subset, CD4+ or CD8+ T cells, or bulk PBMC T cells (not recorded which). The sequence was obtained from a woman aged 50 to 60 in good health. The CDR3 region is CASGFSNQPQHF.